The 12 T cell receptor beta chains below all came from one sample that was sequenced in a study of T cells in tumors after PD-1 blockade. Clones were sequenced by immunoSEQ multiplex PCR, and TCRdb holds only the in-frame ones, with some missing. The table records roughly 15,000 clones, around 70% of them present only once. This sample comprised tumor tissue, obtained after anti-PD-1 treatment. The receptors shown here come from a human donor with cutaneous squamous cell carcinoma.

This chain joins TRBV6-5 and TRBJ1-2; no definite D call. V lost 3 bases and J 4 bases, leaving 12 bases between the germline ends. The CDR3 length is 14 residues. Germline assignment: CDR1 MNHEY and CDR2 SVGAGI. The DNA of the CDR3 is TGTGCCAGCAGTTATTCCGGACCGCCCTATGGCTACACCTTC. This codes for CASSYSGPPYGYTF.

The chain has TRBV30 and TRBJ2-1; no clear D. Trimming pared 4 bases from V and 2 bases from J, leaving 12 bases between. Germline V gives CDR1 GTSNPN, CDR2 SVGIG (reference sequence). The CDR3 length is 14 residues. CDR3 bases: TGTGCCTGGAATTTGGTGTCGGCCTACAATGAGCAGTTCTTC. This sequence encodes CAWNLVSAYNEQFF.

The chain uses TRBV5-4 and TRBJ2-3; tentative D call: TRBD2 (5 bases). The V gene lost 1 base and the J gene lost 0 bases, with 6 bases spanning the gap. CDR3 length equals 14 residues. Germline CDR1 and CDR2: SGHNT and YYREEE (reference sequence). This chain's CDR3 is CASSLTGSTDTQYF. The CDR3 nucleotides are TGTGCCAGCAGCTTGACGGGGAGCACAGATACGCAGTATTTT.

The rearrangement joins TRBV18 to TRBJ1-2; D possibly corresponds to TRBD1 (5 bases). Looked up from germline, CDR1 is KGHSH and CDR2 is LQKENI. The V and J ends lost 8 bases and 8 bases respectively, with 15 bases between them. This CDR3 contains 12 residues. As DNA, the CDR3 is TGTGCCAGCCATCAGGGTGGAGGAGGCTACACCTTC. Its translation: CASHQGGGGYTF.

This sequence joins TRBV28 and TRBJ2-2; 9 bases line up with TRBD2. Losses at the gene ends were 2 bases for V and 6 bases for J; bases not matched to a gene: 4. CDR1 and CDR2 from the germline V gene are MDHEN and SYDVKM. This CDR3 has 15 residues. This CDR3 is CASSLVAGVSGELFF. CDR3 nucleotides: TGTGCCAGCAGTTTAGTAGCGGGAGTTTCCGGGGAGCTGTTTTTT. Based on the CDR3 plus reference TRBV28 and TRBJ2-2, the full variable domain is DVKVTQSSRYLVKRTGEKVFLECVQDMDHENMFWYRQDPGLGLRLIYFSYDVKMKEKGDIPEGYSVSREKKERFSLILESASTNQTSMYLCASSLVAGVSGELFFGEGSRLTVL.

The chain carries TRBV18 and TRBJ2-7; D uncertain. Trimming cost V 3 bases and J 3 bases, with 12 bases left between them. The CDR3 runs to 14 residues. Germline V gene data show CDR1 as KGHSH and CDR2 as LQKENI. CDR3 in DNA: TGTGCCAGCTCACCGACATACACAAGCTACGAGCAGTACTTC. Translated: CASSPTYTSYEQYF.

The V gene is TRBV5-1, the J gene TRBJ1-3; D possibly corresponds to TRBD1 (6 bases). Germline V gene data show CDR1 as SGHRS and CDR2 as YFSETQ. The CDR3 has 15 amino acids. V dropped 0 bases and J dropped 3 bases, with 10 bases sitting between them. CDR3 nucleotides: TGCGCCAGCAGCTTGGATATAGGGGGTGGAAACACCATATATTTT. Translation: CASSLDIGGGNTIYF.

In this sample, this clone turned up a few times. The genes are TRBV10-1 and TRBJ2-1; D unclear. This CDR3 is built from 16 residues. Trimming cost V 0 bases and J 8 bases, with 17 bases left between them. Per the germline V gene, CDR1 is WNHNN and CDR2 is SYGVQD (reference sequence). The CDR3 DNA sequence: TGCGCCAGCAGTGAGTCGGACCCCAATCCCTGGGATGAGCAGTTCTTC. Translated, it gives CASSESDPNPWDEQFF.

The V and J genes are TRBV27 and TRBJ2-3, with 7 bases that match TRBD2. Germline V gene sequence: CDR1 MNHEY, CDR2 SMNVEV (reference sequence). Germline trimming cut 6 bases from V and 0 bases from J; bases unmatched to any gene: 6. This CDR3 has 15 residues. In nucleotides, the CDR3 is TGTGCCAGCAGGAAGCGGGAAACTAGCACAGATACGCAGTATTTT. Translating gives CASRKRETSTDTQYF.

The V call is TRBV7-9, the J call TRBJ1-4; D gene uncertain. CDR1 is SEHNR, CDR2 FQNEAQ, per germline (reference sequence). Trimming stripped 1 base from V and 8 bases from J, with 11 bases between. The CDR3 length is 14 residues. As DNA, the CDR3 is TGTGCCAGCAGCTTAGGGAGGGCTCGGGAAAAACTGTTTTTT. Residues: CASSLGRAREKLFF. Supplemented by reference TRBV7-9 and TRBJ1-4, the full variable domain reads DTGVSQNPRHKITKRGQNVTFRCDPISEHNRLYWYRQTLGQGPEFLTYFQNEAQLEKSRLLSDRFSAERPKGSFSTLEIQRTEQGDSAMYLCASSLGRAREKLFFGSGTQLSVL.

This clone is judged medium-sized. The chain employs TRBV15 and TRBJ2-1, with D possibly TRBD1 on 5 matching bases. Germline loops: CDR1 LNHNV, CDR2 YYDKDF (reference sequence). The CDR3 has 13 residues. V was cut by 5 bases and J by 8 bases, with 13 bases left in between. The CDR3 loop is CATSQSQGYEQFF. CDR3 sequence (DNA): TGTGCCACCAGCCAAAGTCAGGGCTATGAGCAGTTCTTC.

The table lists this clone with a count of one. This chain uses TRBV5-4 with TRBJ2-3; D is perhaps TRBD1 (6 bases). The CDR3 is 14 amino acids. Trimming shortened V by 0 bases and J by 6 bases, and 11 bases separated the two germline ends. CDR1 and CDR2 (germline): SGHNT, YYREEE (reference sequence). The CDR3 DNA follows: TGTGCCAGCAGCTTGGCAGGGGATGTGGATACGCAGTATTTT. It is translated as CASSLAGDVDTQYF.